This TCR beta chain is from a study of T-cell reconstitution after alpha-beta-depleted transplantation in children. V lost 2 bases, J lost 5 bases, and 7 bases lay in between. CDR1 is SGHTA and CDR2 is FQGNSA in the germline V gene. There are 13 residues in the CDR3. Library preparation (for TCRbeta) was performed with unique molecular identifiers. TCRdb called the PCR reads again in MiXCR, with one record for every CDR3 protein. The data show around 400,000 distinct CDR3 sequences, 9.5% to 13% seen once. Sample: PBMCs from the stem cell graft donor, taken from the stem cell graft. This receptor was identified in a human donor who donated a stem cell graft to a child with acute myeloid leukemia. This chain connects TRBV7-2 to TRBJ1-5; D ambiguous. The CDR3 region has the DNA TGTGCCAGCAGCTTAAGTCGAGATCAGCCCCAGCATTTT. It is translated as CASSLSRDQPQHF.